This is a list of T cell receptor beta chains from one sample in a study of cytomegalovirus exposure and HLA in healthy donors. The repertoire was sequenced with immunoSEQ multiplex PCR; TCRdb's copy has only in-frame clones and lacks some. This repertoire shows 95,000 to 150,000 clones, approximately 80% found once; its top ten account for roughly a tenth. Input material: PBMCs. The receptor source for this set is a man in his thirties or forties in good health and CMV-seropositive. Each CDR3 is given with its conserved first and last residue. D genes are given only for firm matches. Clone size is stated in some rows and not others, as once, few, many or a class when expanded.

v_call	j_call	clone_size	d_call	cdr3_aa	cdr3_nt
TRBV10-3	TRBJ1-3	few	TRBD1	CAIQQGAMAGNTIYF	TGTGCCATCCAACAGGGGGCGATGGCTGGAAACACCATATATTTT
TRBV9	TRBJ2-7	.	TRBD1	CASSGGQGPYEQYF	TGTGCCAGCAGCGGCGGACAGGGTCCCTACGAGCAGTACTTC
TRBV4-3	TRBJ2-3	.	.	CASSRGPPSSSADTQYF	TGCGCCAGCAGCCGAGGCCCCCCCTCCTCGAGTGCAGATACGCAGTATTTT
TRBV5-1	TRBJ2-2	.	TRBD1	CASSSGDRAPGELFF	TGCGCCAGCAGCTCGGGGGACAGGGCACCCGGGGAGCTGTTTTTT
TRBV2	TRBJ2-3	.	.	CAKKGGWGTDTQYF	TGTGCCAAGAAGGGGGGGTGGGGCACAGATACGCAGTATTTT
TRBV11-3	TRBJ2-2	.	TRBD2	CASSFGGSLGTGELFF	TGTGCCAGCAGCTTCGGCGGGAGCCTGGGCACCGGGGAGCTGTTTTTT
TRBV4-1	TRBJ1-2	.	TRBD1	CASSQQGVGYTF	TGCGCCAGCAGCCAACAGGGGGTTGGCTACACCTTC
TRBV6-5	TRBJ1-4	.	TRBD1	CASSSWDRDEKLFF	TGTGCCAGCAGTTCATGGGACAGGGATGAAAAACTGTTTTTT
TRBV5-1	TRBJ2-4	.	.	CASSLDGGIGDIQYF	TGCGCCAGCAGCTTGGATGGCGGGATTGGGGACATTCAGTACTTC
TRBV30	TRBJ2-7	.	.	CAWSATVPEQYF	TGTGCCTGGAGCGCGACAGTCCCCGAGCAGTACTTC
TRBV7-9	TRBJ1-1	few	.	CASSLNPGAMNTEAFF	TGTGCCAGCAGCTTAAACCCCGGAGCTATGAACACTGAAGCTTTCTTT
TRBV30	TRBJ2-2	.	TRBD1	CAWTDRDPAGELFF	TGTGCCTGGACCGACAGGGACCCGGCCGGGGAGCTGTTTTTT
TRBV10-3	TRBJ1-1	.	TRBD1	CALRRTGGNTEAFF	TGTGCCCTCCGAAGGACAGGGGGGAACACTGAAGCTTTCTTT
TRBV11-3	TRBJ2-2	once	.	CASSFAPSRDLPGELFF	TGTGCCAGCAGCTTTGCTCCCTCTAGAGATCTCCCCGGGGAGCTGTTTTTT
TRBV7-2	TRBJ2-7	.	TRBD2	CASSFTTSGVSEQYF	TGTGCCAGCAGCTTTACGACTAGCGGAGTCTCCGAGCAGTACTTC
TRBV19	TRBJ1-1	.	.	CASSDPSAEAFF	TGTGCTAGCTCAGACCCGTCAGCTGAAGCTTTCTTT
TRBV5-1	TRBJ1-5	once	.	CASSCARRPCSNQPQHF	TGCGCCAGCAGCTGTGCCAGGCGCCCTTGTAGCAATCAGCCCCAGCATTTT
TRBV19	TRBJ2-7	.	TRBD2	CASSIKGLAGGSYEQYF	TGTGCCAGTAGTATCAAGGGACTAGCGGGAGGATCCTACGAGCAGTACTTC
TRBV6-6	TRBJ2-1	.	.	CASSSPEGTYNEQFF	TGTGCCAGCAGTTCCCCCGAGGGCACCTACAATGAGCAGTTCTTC
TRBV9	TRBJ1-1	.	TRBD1	CASSVGPRWTGHENTEAFF	TGTGCCAGCAGCGTTGGCCCACGGTGGACAGGGCATGAGAACACTGAAGCTTTCTTT
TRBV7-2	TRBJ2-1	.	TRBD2	CASSPGSGSSYNEQFF	TGTGCCAGCAGCCCGGGTAGCGGGAGCTCCTACAATGAGCAGTTCTTC
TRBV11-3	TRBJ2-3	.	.	CASSLGASVEGTQYF	TGTGCCAGCAGCTTAGGGGCTAGCGTAGAGGGTACGCAGTATTTT
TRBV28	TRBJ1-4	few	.	CASIPAGAGGEKLFF	TGTGCCAGCATTCCCGCAGGGGCGGGTGGGGAAAAACTGTTTTTT
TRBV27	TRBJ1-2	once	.	CASRPGQPNYGYTF	TGTGCCAGCAGACCAGGACAGCCTAACTATGGCTACACCTTC
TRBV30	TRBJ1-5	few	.	CAWSVPAGPPRRSNQPQHF	TGTGCCTGGAGTGTACCGGCAGGACCCCCACGGAGGAGCAATCAGCCCCAGCATTTT
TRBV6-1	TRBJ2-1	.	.	CASNMRDSPYNEQFF	TGTGCCAGCAATATGCGGGACTCTCCTTACAATGAGCAGTTCTTC
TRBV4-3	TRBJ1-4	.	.	CASSQDPTGTNEKLFF	TGCGCCAGCAGCCAAGATCCTACAGGAACTAATGAAAAACTGTTTTTT
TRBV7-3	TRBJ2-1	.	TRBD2	CASSPRGLAGPTSSYNEQFF	TGTGCCAGCAGCCCCAGGGGACTAGCGGGCCCTACTAGCTCCTACAATGAGCAGTTCTTC
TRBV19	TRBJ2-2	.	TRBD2	CASRPAGGNTGELFF	TGTGCCAGCCGACCAGCGGGAGGAAACACCGGGGAGCTGTTTTTT
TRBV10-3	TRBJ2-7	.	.	CAISPGVGGYEQYF	TGTGCCATCAGTCCAGGGGTGGGTGGATACGAGCAGTACTTC
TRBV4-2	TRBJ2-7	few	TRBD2	CASSQDPTSGTYEQYF	TGTGCCAGCAGCCAAGACCCGACTAGCGGGACCTACGAGCAGTACTTC
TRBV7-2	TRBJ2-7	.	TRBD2	CASSSPGLAGPTYEQYF	TGTGCCAGCAGCTCGCCGGGACTAGCGGGCCCTACCTACGAGCAGTACTTC
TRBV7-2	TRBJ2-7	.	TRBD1	CASSLMGQGTEEQYF	TGTGCCAGCAGCTTAATGGGACAGGGGACGGAGGAGCAGTACTTC
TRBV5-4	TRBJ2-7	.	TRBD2	CASSLGREEYF	TGTGCCAGCAGCTTGGGTCGGGAGGAGTACTTC
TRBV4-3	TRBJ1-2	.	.	CASSQDGRHRYGYTF	TGCGCCAGCAGCCAAGATGGCCGACATCGCTATGGCTACACCTTC
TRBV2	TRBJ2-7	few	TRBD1	CASSGQGEAYEQYF	TGTGCCAGCAGCGGACAGGGAGAGGCCTACGAGCAGTACTTC
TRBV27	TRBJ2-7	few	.	CASSLRFRRGATTYEQYF	TGTGCCAGCAGTTTAAGGTTTCGTCGGGGGGCGACCACCTACGAGCAGTACTTC
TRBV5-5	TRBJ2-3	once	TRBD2	CASSFTSGGGVDTQYF	TGTGCCAGCAGCTTTACTAGCGGAGGGGGGGTAGATACGCAGTATTTT
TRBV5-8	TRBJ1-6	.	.	CASSSEFSSYNSPLHF	TGTGCCAGCAGCTCGGAGTTCAGCTCCTATAATTCACCCCTCCACTTT
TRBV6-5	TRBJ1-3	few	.	CASSYSAGKLGNTIYF	TGTGCCAGCAGTTACTCAGCAGGGAAGCTCGGAAACACCATATATTTT